The clone carrying this T cell receptor beta chain was recorded a few times. No antigen is known for it. The entry originates in a study of T-cell reconstitution after alpha-beta-depleted transplantation in children. In germline, CDR1 is SEHNR, CDR2 FQNEAQ (reference sequence). CDR3 size: 17 residues. The J segment lost 1 base and the V segment lost 5 bases, leaving 10 bases of the junction unmatched. Study-wide results and limits: A year had passed since transplant, and T-cell counts and diversity by then came mostly from newly produced T cells. Day-60 TCRbeta diversity that was high in some patients was derived from surviving recipient T cells and thymic progenitors. Reported findings indicate that, about two months after transplant, alpha-beta T cells came from several hundred expanded clones, which were derived from non-depleted graft cells.

A TCRbeta library incorporating unique molecular identifiers was prepared. Each CDR3 protein gets one entry after TCRdb re-called the PCR reads with MiXCR. The sample lists more than 400,000 distinct CDR3 sequences; 11% were seen once. The receptor was derived from a female patient aged 2 to 10 who had a stem cell transplant for aplastic anemia, so the T cells may come from the graft donor. The chain carries TRBV7-9 and TRBJ2-2; TRBD1 agrees at 7 bases. Sequenced here: PBMCs, mostly from graft donor cells, sampled 180 days after TCRalphabeta/CD19-depleted stem cell transplant. The CDR3 nucleotides read TGTGCCAGCAGCACCCCGAGAGGGGGCCTGAACACCGGGGAGCTGTTTTTT. This gives the protein CASSTPRGGLNTGELFF.